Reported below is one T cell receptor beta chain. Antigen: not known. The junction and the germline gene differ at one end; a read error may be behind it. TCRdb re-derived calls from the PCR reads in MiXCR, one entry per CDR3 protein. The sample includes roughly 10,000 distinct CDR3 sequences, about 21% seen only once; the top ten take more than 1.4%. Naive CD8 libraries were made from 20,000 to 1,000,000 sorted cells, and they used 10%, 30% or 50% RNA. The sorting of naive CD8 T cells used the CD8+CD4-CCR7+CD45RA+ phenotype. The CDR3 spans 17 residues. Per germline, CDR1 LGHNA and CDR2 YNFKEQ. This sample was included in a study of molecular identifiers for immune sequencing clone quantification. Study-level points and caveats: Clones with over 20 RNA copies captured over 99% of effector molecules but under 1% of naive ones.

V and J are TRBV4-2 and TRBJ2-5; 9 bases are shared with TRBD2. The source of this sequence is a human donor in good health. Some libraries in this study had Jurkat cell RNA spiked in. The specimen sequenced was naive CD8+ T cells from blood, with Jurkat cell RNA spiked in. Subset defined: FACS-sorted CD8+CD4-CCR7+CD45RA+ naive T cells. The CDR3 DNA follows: TGTGCCAGCAGCCAAGATGGGGCGGGGGGGCCCGTAGAGCCCCAGTACTTC. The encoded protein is CASSQDGAGGPVEPQYF.